This T cell receptor beta chain was captured by sequencing in a study of sequential checkpoint blockade in melanoma. Libraries were prepared by immunoSEQ multiplex PCR; TCRdb keeps only in-frame clonotypes and omits some of them. The sample shows around 16,000 clones, 77% of them seen only once. Treatment indicated: randomized to nivolumab then ipilimumab (arm A) or the reverse (arm B). CDR1 is MRHNA and CDR2 is SNTAGT in the germline V gene. V dropped 5 bases and J dropped 7; count of bases not matched to a gene: 7. The CDR3 spans 15 residues. The TCR originated in a human donor with melanoma. The starting material was CD8+ T cells sorted from blood (inferred from file names), obtained from a patient given nivolumab and ipilimumab in sequence. The chain combines TRBV6-4 with TRBJ2-1, with TRBD2 identical over 11 bases. In DNA form, the CDR3 reads TGTGCCAGCAGTATAGCGGGGGGGCAGACGAATGAGCAGTTCTTC. This encodes CASSIAGGQTNEQFF.